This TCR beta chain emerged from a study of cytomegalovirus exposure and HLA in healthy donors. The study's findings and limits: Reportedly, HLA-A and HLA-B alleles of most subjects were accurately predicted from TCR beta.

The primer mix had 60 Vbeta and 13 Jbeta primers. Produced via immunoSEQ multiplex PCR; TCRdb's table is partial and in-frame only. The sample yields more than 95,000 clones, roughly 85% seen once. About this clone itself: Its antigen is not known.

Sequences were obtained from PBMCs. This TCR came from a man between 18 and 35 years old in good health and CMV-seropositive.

CDR3 coding DNA: TGTGCCAGCAGGGGGACTAGCGGGGTCTACTACGAGCAGTACTTC. Translated: CASRGTSGVYYEQYF. The chain carries TRBV25-1 and TRBJ2-7, with 13 bases lining up with TRBD2. The CDR3 has 15 amino acids. The V and J ends lost 6 bases and 3 bases, in that order; junction bases with no gene match: 5. Looked up from germline, CDR1 is MGHDK and CDR2 is SYGVNS.